The T cell receptor (beta chain) under discussion was sequenced for a study of blood T cells in healthy people across ages (dated by TCRdb to between 2014 and 2016). For the wider study: In model experiments, roughly one uniquely barcoded TCR beta cDNA molecule per two T cells was captured by template switching. The study measured age-related changes in TCR beta repertoire diversity using deep sequencing normalized with unique cDNA molecular identifiers. The donors were split into four age groups: young (average 16 years), middle-aged (roughly 39), aged (62) and long-lived (approximately 80). For two donors (one aged 18 to 29 and one aged 80 or older), the study analyzed two additional independent replicas of 1 million unique cDNA reads from the same blood draw. Overall study results and their limits: A strong correlation was found between observed TCR beta diversity and the percentage of naive T cells measured by flow cytometry. The long-lived group showed more naive CD4+ T cells, fewer expanded clones and increased TCR diversity than the aged group, suggesting age selection. Total diversity estimates from one million sequenced T cells were considered lower bounds and underestimates. Observed TCR beta diversity per million T cells fell roughly linearly with age, and a significant reduction was already apparent by age around 40. Conclusive comparison of naive and antigen-experienced compartments was prevented by the profiling of bulk unsorted PBMCs. Donor CMV infection status was unknown, potentially confounding age-related changes in expanded clonotypes.

To prepare the library, 5' RACE was applied. Sequencing instrument: Illumina HiSeq 2500. A second PCR of about 6 to 11 cycles was performed with a sample-barcoded 5' primer and a J-beta primer mix. Each TCR beta cDNA molecule received a unique molecular identifier from a template-switch 5' adaptor carrying 12 random nucleotides. At least 2.5 million CDR3-containing paired-end reads were obtained from each sample. The Mint cDNA synthesis kit, primed by a TRBC-specific oligonucleotide, was used to synthesize first-strand cDNA from all RNA. Following uracil-DNA glycosylase treatment, a first 18-cycle PCR with universal primers M1SS and BC2_uni_R was performed on all cDNA. The published analysis was carried out like this. Each sample was normalized by randomly selecting 1 million high-quality reads, each carrying a distinct molecular identifier. Reads sharing molecular identifiers were discarded rather than binned into consensus sequences. CDR3 identification, clonotype clustering and error correction used MiTCR with a Q25 quality threshold and the strictest error-elimination algorithm. Lower-bound total TCR beta diversity was estimated with a nonparametric unseen species model using Euler transformation. TCRdb passed the public sequencing reads through fastp at Q25 and MiXCR, retaining productive beta sequences. Rows with one shared CDR3 protein collapse into an entry with the most common genes and DNA. The V and J calls reflect TCRdb's pipeline rather than the authors' work. The sample table lists some 800,000 distinct CDR3 sequences, roughly 25% of them with a count of one. The leading ten clones occupy 3% to 4.5% of the sample.

CDR1 and CDR2, per the germline V gene (reference sequence), are DFQATT and SNEGSKA. Counted from cysteine to phenylalanine, this CDR3 has 15 amino acids. The retained sequence is limited to the CDR3, 45 bases, with the frame set at the first base. Compared with germline, V lacks 6 bases and J lacks 3 bases; bases without a gene match: 8. As to this clonotype: Its binding antigen is unknown. No clone much larger than this one lies a single base away; base qualities are absent.

Systemically healthy Caucasian individuals from Russia, around 38 in total and aged roughly 6 to 90 years, were included as donors. Each donor gave 9 to 10 milliliters of peripheral blood, collected into EDTA-treated Vacutainer tubes. Ficoll-Paque density-gradient centrifugation was used to isolate PBMCs, with at least 6 million per sample. Total RNA was extracted from PBMCs with Trizol reagent, with at least 5.5 micrograms obtained per sample. For every donor, an aliquot of PBMCs went through flow cytometry to measure the percentages of naive CD45RAhigh/CD27high T cells. The same specimen was also included in a second study, on T cells of mothers and their children. The second paper states: Donors were nine systemically healthy Caucasian individuals: three mothers and their six children. cDNA synthesis used all of the extracted RNA, with approximately 1.6 ug of RNA in each 15 ul reaction. Sample barcodes and 2-4 random nucleotides were added via the M1S primer in the second PCR. Over 8.5 million TCR beta CDR3 reads came from each mother, compared with around 3 million reads from each child. In both related and unrelated pairs, thymic selection shapes the output of TCR recombination in a similar way, with inherited differences having only a minor effect. Normalized repertoire overlap in related mother-child pairs was always slightly higher than in unrelated mother-child pairs, but the difference was never significant. With a sensitivity of approximately 96 clones per million clonotypes, no persistent microchimeric T cell clones were detected. To look for features that set related mother-child pairs apart from unrelated individuals, the researchers ran deep NGS to compare the TCR beta repertoires of mothers and children. The mean age was around 40 +/- 4 years for the mothers and approximately 11 +/- 4 years for the children. After adapters were ligated using NEBNext reagents, the libraries underwent 100+100 nt paired-end sequencing on an Illumina HiSeq 2000. To prevent cross-contamination, the mother and child libraries were prepared one month apart and sequenced in separate runs. Between roughly 500,000 and 2,100,000 distinct TCR beta clonotypes were identified per donor. Naive TCR beta clonotypes were estimated from low-frequency clonotypes matched to each donor's FACS-determined naive share, without sorting.

This sequence originates from a boy between 10 and 17 years old in good health. This receptor chain uses TRBV20-1 and TRBJ1-6, and TRBD1 matches 7 of the central bases. The sequencing input was blood. In nucleotides, the sequence is TGCAGTGCCCGGGACAGCCCCTTCTATAATTCACCCCTCCACTTT. Its protein reads: CSARDSPFYNSPLHF.